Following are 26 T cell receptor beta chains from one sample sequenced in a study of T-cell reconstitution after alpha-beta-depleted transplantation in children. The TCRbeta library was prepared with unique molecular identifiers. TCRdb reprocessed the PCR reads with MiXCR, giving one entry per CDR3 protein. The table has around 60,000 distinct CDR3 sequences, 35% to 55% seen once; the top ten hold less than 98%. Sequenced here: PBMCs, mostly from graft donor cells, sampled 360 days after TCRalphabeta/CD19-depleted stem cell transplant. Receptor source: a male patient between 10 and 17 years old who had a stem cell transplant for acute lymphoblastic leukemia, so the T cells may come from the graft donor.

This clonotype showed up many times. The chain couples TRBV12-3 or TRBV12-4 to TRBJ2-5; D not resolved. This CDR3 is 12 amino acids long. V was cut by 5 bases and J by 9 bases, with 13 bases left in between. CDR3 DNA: TGTGCCAGCAGTCGCCAGCTTAAGGCCCAGTACTTC. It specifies CASSRQLKAQYF.

CDR3: CASSQEGRRTQYF. The DNA for the CDR3 is TGTGCCAGCAGCCAAGAGGGGCGGCGGACCCAGTACTTC. V and J are TRBV3-1 and TRBJ2-5, with a possible D match to TRBD1 (5 bases). The CDR3 covers 13 residues. Trimming removed 0 bases at V and 7 bases at J, with 9 bases between. Germline V gene lookup returns CDR1 LGHDT and CDR2 YNNKEL (reference sequence).

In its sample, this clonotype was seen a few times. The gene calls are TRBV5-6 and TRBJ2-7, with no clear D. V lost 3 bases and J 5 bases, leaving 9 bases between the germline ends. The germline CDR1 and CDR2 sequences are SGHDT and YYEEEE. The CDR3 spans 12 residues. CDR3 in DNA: TGTGCCAGCAGCTCGGACCTCCACGAGCAGTACTTC. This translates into CASSSDLHEQYF.

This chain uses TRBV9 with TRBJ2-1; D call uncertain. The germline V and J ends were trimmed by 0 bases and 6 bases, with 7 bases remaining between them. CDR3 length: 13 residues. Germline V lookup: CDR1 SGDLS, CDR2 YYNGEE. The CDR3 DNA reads TGTGCCAGCAGCGTAGGCGGTTCCAATGAGCAGTTCTTC. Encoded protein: CASSVGGSNEQFF.

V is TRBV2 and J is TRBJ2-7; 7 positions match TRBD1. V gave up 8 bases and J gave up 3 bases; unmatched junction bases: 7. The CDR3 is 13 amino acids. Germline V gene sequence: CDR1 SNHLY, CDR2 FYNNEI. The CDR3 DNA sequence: TGTGCCAGCCCCGGGCCAGGGGGCTACGAGCAGTACTTC. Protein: CASPGPGGYEQYF.

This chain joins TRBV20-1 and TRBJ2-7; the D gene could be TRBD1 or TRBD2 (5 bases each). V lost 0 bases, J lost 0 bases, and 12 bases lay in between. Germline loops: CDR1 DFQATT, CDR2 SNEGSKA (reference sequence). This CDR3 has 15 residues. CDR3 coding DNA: TGCAGTGCTAGAGATTTGGGGGAGACCTCCTACGAGCAGTACTTC. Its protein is CSARDLGETSYEQYF.

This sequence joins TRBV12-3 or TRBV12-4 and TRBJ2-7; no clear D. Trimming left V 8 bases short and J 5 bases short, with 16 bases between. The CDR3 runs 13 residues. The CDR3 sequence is CASGRTVYDEQYF. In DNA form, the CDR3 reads TGTGCCAGCGGAAGGACGGTTTACGACGAGCAGTACTTC.

CDR3 amino acids: CASSSGTSGTYEQYF. In DNA, the CDR3 is TGTGCCAGCAGCTCTGGGACTAGCGGCACCTACGAGCAGTACTTC. The chain joins TRBV7-2 to TRBJ2-7; 11 bases are a match to TRBD2. Germline trimming cut 4 bases from V and 2 bases from J; bases unmatched to any gene: 4. The CDR3 has 15 amino acids. Germline V gene lookup returns CDR1 SGHTA and CDR2 FQGNSA.

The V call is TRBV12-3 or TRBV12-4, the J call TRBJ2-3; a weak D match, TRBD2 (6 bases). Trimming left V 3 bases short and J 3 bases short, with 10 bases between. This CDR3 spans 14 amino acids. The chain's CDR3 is CASSFFGGTDTQYF. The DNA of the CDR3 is TGTGCCAGCAGTTTCTTCGGGGGAACAGATACGCAGTATTTT.

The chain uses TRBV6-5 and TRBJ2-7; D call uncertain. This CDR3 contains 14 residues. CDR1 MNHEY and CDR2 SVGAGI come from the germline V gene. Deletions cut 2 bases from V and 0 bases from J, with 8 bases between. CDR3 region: CASSYRSSSYEQYF. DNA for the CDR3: TGTGCCAGCAGTTACCGGTCGAGCTCCTACGAGCAGTACTTC.

CDR3 in amino acids: CASGHLNTEAFF. The CDR3 DNA is TGCGCCAGCGGACATTTGAACACTGAAGCTTTCTTT. The rearrangement joins TRBV5-1 to TRBJ1-1; tentative D call: TRBD1 (5 bases). V dropped 7 bases and J dropped 0 bases, with 7 bases sitting between them. CDR1 is SGHRS and CDR2 is YFSETQ in the germline V gene. This CDR3 has 12 residues.

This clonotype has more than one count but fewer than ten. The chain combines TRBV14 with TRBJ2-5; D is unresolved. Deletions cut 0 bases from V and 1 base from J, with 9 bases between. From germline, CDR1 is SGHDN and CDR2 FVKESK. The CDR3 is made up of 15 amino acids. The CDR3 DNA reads TGTGCCAGCAGCCAAGAACGCGGATTCCAAGAGACCCAGTACTTC. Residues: CASSQERGFQETQYF. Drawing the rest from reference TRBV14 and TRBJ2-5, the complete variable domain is EAGVTQFPSHSVIEKGQTVTLRCDPISGHDNLYWYRRVMGKEIKFLLHFVKESKQDESGMPNNRFLAERTGGTYSTLKVQPAELEDSGVYFCASSQERGFQETQYFGPGTRLLVL.

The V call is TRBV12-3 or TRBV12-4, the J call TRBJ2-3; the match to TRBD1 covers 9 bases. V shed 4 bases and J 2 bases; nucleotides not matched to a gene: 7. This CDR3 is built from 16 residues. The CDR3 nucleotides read TGTGCCAGCAGTTCTCGGGGACAGGGAATCACAGATACGCAGTATTTT. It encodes CASSSRGQGITDTQYF.

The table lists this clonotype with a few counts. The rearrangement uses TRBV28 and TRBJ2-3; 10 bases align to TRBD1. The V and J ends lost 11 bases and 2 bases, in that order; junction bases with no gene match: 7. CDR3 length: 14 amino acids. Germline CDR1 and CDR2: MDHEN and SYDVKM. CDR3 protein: CALTGGRNTDTQYF. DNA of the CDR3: TGTGCCCTGACAGGGGGCCGGAACACAGATACGCAGTATTTT.

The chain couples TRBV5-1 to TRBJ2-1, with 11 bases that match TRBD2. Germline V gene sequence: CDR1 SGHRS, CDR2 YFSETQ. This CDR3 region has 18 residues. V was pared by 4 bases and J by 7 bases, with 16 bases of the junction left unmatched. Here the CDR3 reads CASSLVPIAGGSGNEQFF. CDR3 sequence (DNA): TGCGCCAGCAGCCTTGTTCCTATAGCGGGAGGGTCAGGGAATGAGCAGTTCTTC. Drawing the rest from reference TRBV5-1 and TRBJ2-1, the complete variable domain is KAGVTQTPRYLIKTRGQQVTLSCSPISGHRSVSWYQQTPGQGLQFLFEYFSETQRNKGNFPGRFSGRQFSNSRSEMNVSTLELGDSALYLCASSLVPIAGGSGNEQFFGPGTRLTVL.

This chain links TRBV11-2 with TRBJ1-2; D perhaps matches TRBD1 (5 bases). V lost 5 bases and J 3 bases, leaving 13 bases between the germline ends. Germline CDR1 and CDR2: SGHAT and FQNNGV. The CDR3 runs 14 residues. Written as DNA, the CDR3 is TGTGCCAGCAGCCCAACGCAGGGTCACTATGGCTACACCTTC. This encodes CASSPTQGHYGYTF.

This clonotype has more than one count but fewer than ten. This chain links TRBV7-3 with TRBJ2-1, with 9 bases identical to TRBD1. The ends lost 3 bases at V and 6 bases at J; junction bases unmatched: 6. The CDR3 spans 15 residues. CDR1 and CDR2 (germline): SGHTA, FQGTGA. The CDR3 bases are TGTGCCAGCAGCTTGGGACAGGGAACAGTCAATGAGCAGTTCTTC. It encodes CASSLGQGTVNEQFF. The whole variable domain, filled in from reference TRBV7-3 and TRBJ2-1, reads GAGVSQTPSNKVTEKGKYVELRCDPISGHTALYWYRQSLGQGPEFLIYFQGTGAADDSGLPNDRFFAVRPEGSVSTLKIQRTERGDSAVYLCASSLGQGTVNEQFFGPGTRLTVL.

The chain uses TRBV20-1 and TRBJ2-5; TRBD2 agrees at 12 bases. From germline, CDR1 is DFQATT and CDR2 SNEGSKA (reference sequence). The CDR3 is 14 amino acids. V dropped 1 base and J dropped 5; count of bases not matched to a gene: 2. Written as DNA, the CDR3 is TGCAGTGCTAGAGCCGGGACTAGCGGGGAGACCCAGTACTTC. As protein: CSARAGTSGETQYF.

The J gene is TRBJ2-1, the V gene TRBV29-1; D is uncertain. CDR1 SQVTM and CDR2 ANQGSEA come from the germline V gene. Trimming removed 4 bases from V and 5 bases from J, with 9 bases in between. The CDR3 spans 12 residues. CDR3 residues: CSVGSLNNEQFF. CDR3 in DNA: TGCAGCGTTGGTTCTTTAAACAATGAGCAGTTCTTC.

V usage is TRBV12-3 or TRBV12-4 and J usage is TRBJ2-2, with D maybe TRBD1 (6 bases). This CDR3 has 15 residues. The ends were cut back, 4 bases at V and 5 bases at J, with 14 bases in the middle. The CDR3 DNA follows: TGTGCCAGCAGTTCCAACAGGGAACCAACCGGGGAGCTGTTTTTT. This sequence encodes CASSSNREPTGELFF.

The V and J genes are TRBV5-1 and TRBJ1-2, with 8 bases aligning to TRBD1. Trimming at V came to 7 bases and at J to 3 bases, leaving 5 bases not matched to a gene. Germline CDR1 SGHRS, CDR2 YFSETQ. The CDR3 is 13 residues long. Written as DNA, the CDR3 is TGCGCCAGCGGCATGACAGGGGACTATGGCTACACCTTC. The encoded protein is CASGMTGDYGYTF.

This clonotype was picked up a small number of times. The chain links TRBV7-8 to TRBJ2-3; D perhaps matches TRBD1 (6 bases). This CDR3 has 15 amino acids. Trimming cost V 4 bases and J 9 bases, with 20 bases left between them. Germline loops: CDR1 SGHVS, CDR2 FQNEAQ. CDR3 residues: CASSSRTVFTGTQYF. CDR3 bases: TGTGCCAGCAGCTCCCGGACAGTATTCACAGGAACGCAGTATTTT.

The CDR3 nucleotides are TGTGCCAGCCCCACTTCCGGGACGCCAGAGCAGTTCTTC. Its translation: CASPTSGTPEQFF. This chain joins TRBV6-2 or TRBV6-3 and TRBJ2-1; perhaps D is TRBD1 or TRBD2 (5 bases each). The CDR3 is 13 residues long. CDR1 and CDR2 (germline): MNHEY, SVGEGT. Trimming removed 8 bases at V and 10 bases at J, with 18 bases between.

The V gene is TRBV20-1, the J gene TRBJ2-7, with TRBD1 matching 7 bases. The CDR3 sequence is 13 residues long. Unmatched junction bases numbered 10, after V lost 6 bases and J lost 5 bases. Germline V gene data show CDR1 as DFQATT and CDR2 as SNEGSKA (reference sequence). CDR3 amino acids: CSAPDRAVNEQYF. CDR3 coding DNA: TGCAGTGCACCAGACAGGGCAGTCAACGAGCAGTACTTC.

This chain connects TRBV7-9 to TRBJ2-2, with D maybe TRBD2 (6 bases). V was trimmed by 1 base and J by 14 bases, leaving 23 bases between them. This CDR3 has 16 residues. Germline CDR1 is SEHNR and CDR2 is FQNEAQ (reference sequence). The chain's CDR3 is CASSLGAGLTHRGLFF. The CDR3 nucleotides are TGTGCCAGCAGCTTAGGAGCGGGTCTCACCCACCGGGGTCTGTTTTTT.

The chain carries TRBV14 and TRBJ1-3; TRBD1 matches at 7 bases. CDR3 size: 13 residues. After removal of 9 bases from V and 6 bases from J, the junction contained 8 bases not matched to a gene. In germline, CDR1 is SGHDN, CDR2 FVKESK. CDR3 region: CAREQGRVNTIYF. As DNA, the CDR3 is TGTGCCAGAGAACAGGGGCGCGTAAACACCATATATTTT.